Each of the 15 T cell receptor beta chains below was sequenced from the same sample in a study of blood T cell repertoires in COVID-19. The method was immunoSEQ multiplex PCR; TCRdb's version includes in-frame clones alone and lacks a portion of them. Of about 140,000 clones in the sample, 65% to 85% are singletons; the top ten hold about 8.9%. What was sequenced was peripheral blood. The receptors come from a man aged 25-45 years with COVID-19, enrolled during active disease.

The chain uses TRBV24-1 and TRBJ2-1; 11 bases map to TRBD2. Unmatched junction bases numbered 8, after V lost 3 bases and J lost 5 bases. This CDR3 has 17 residues. CDR1 and CDR2 (germline): KGHDR, SFDVKD. The CDR3 sequence is CATSDPPSGRSNNEQFF. The CDR3 bases are TGTGCCACCAGTGATCCCCCTAGCGGGAGGTCTAACAATGAGCAGTTCTTC.

The gene calls are TRBV3-1 (or the pseudogene TRBV3-2) and TRBJ1-1, with D unresolved. In germline, CDR1 is LGHDT, CDR2 YNNKEL (reference sequence). V was pared by 8 bases and J by 1 base, with 8 bases between. CDR3 length equals 12 residues. The CDR3 here is CASDGGNTEAFF. CDR3 DNA sequence: TGTGCCAGCGACGGAGGGAACACTGAAGCTTTCTTT.

This chain links TRBV25-1 with TRBJ1-1; 8 bases line up with TRBD1. Germline-derived CDR1 and CDR2 are MGHDK and SYGVNS. The V segment lost 8 bases and the J segment 5 bases; nucleotides outside the gene matches: 7. The CDR3 extends over 13 amino acids. CDR3 in amino acids: CASGDRGGTEAFF. The CDR3 bases are TGTGCCAGCGGAGACAGGGGAGGGACTGAAGCTTTCTTT.

V and J are TRBV29-1 and TRBJ2-3; 12 nucleotides match TRBD2. V dropped 6 bases and J dropped 0; count of bases not matched to a gene: 4. CDR3 length equals 15 residues. Germline V lookup: CDR1 SQVTM, CDR2 ANQGSEA. The CDR3 sequence is CSVRGTSGSTDTQYF. The CDR3 coding sequence is TGCAGCGTCCGAGGGACTAGCGGGAGCACAGATACGCAGTATTTT.

The chain links TRBV29-1 to TRBJ2-1; 7 bases match TRBD2. From germline, CDR1 is SQVTM and CDR2 ANQGSEA. V gave up 6 bases and J gave up 4 bases; unmatched junction bases: 6. This CDR3 spans 13 amino acids. This chain's CDR3 is CSVLAELYNEQFF. The CDR3 DNA reads as TGCAGCGTGCTAGCGGAACTATACAATGAGCAGTTCTTC.

This sequence joins TRBV9 and TRBJ2-3; 7 bases are a match to TRBD2. Losses at the gene ends were 0 bases for V and 3 bases for J; bases not matched to a gene: 4. Germline V gives CDR1 SGDLS, CDR2 YYNGEE. The CDR3 is 15 residues long. The CDR3 here is CASSVGGRRTDTQYF. As DNA, the CDR3 is TGTGCCAGCAGCGTAGGCGGGAGACGAACAGATACGCAGTATTTT.

The rearrangement links TRBV27 to TRBJ2-7; the match to TRBD2 covers 12 bases. Losses at the gene ends were 6 bases for V and 6 bases for J; bases not matched to a gene: 6. The germline V gene encodes CDR1 MNHEY and CDR2 SMNVEV (reference sequence). This CDR3 contains 14 residues. The CDR3 spells CASRRLAGEGEQYF. The CDR3 DNA sequence: TGTGCCAGCAGAAGACTAGCGGGAGAAGGCGAGCAGTACTTC.

The chain carries TRBV15 and TRBJ2-3; D possibly corresponds to TRBD2 (5 bases). CDR1 is LNHNV and CDR2 is YYDKDF in the germline V gene (reference sequence). This CDR3 comprises 17 residues. V was pared by 1 base and J by 0 bases, with 14 bases between. CDR3 amino acids: CATSRAALGTSTDTQYF. The DNA for the CDR3 is TGTGCCACCAGCAGAGCAGCACTAGGAACCAGCACAGATACGCAGTATTTT. Filled out from reference TRBV15 and TRBJ2-3, the complete variable domain reads DAMVIQNPRYQVTQFGKPVTLSCSQTLNHNVMYWYQQKSSQAPKLLFHYYDKDFNNEADTPDNFQSRRPNTSFCFLDIRSPGLGDTAMYLCATSRAALGTSTDTQYFGPGTRLTVL.

The chain is built from TRBV30 and TRBJ1-1; 7 nucleotides match TRBD1. Germline V gene sequence: CDR1 GTSNPN, CDR2 SVGIG (reference sequence). The CDR3 loop spans 15 amino acids. After removal of 7 bases from V and 2 bases from J, the junction contained 13 bases not matched to a gene. This CDR3 reads CASLSPGQTNTEAFF. The CDR3 nucleotides read TGTGCCTCGCTATCACCGGGACAGACAAACACTGAAGCTTTCTTT.

V and J are TRBV24-1 and TRBJ2-1; 11 bases match TRBD2. J gave up 6 bases and V 10 bases, and 7 bases lay outside the gene matches. Germline V lookup: CDR1 KGHDR, CDR2 SFDVKD. The CDR3 covers 14 residues. This CDR3 reads CATSGTSGPNEQFF. The CDR3 nucleotides are TGTGCCACTTCCGGGACTAGCGGTCCCAATGAGCAGTTCTTC.

The gene calls are TRBV3-1 (or the pseudogene TRBV3-2) and TRBJ2-1; 9 bases match TRBD2. The CDR3 has 16 residues. Germline trimming cut 3 bases from V and 8 bases from J; bases unmatched to any gene: 11. Germline V gives CDR1 LGHDT, CDR2 YNNKEL (reference sequence). DNA for the CDR3: TGTGCCAGCAGCCAGCAACTAGCGGGCTTGCGTTATGAGCAGTTCTTC. The encoded protein is CASSQQLAGLRYEQFF.

The V gene is TRBV18, the J gene TRBJ1-2, with 7 bases lining up with TRBD1. CDR3 size: 12 residues. Germline V CDR1 and CDR2: KGHSH, LQKENI. The trim removed 3 bases at V and 10 bases at J, leaving 5 bases unmatched. CDR3 protein: CASSPPQGFYTF. In DNA, the CDR3 is TGTGCCAGCTCACCCCCACAGGGGTTCTACACCTTC.

V usage is TRBV7-6 and J usage is TRBJ2-1, with 10 bases that match TRBD2. CDR1 is SGHVS and CDR2 is FNYEAQ in the germline V gene. This CDR3 is built from 16 residues. The V segment lost 5 bases and the J segment 10 bases; nucleotides outside the gene matches: 14. The CDR3 nucleotides read TGTGCCAGCAGCCGGATAGCGGGAGGTACCCACCTCGAGCAGTTCTTC. Its protein is CASSRIAGGTHLEQFF.

The chain recombines TRBV19 with TRBJ2-7, with TRBD1 identical over 11 bases. Germline loops: CDR1 LNHDA, CDR2 SQIVND (reference sequence). The CDR3 length is 15 residues. J gave up 5 bases and V 6 bases, and 9 bases lay outside the gene matches. The CDR3 sequence: CASSALRDRGNEQYF. Written as DNA, the CDR3 is TGTGCCAGTAGCGCCCTCCGGGACAGGGGGAACGAGCAGTACTTC.

The chain joins TRBV5-5 to TRBJ1-5, with D unresolved. Germline CDR1 is SGHKS and CDR2 is YYEKEE (reference sequence). V lost 0 bases and J 1 base, leaving 5 bases between the germline ends. The CDR3 has 14 residues. CDR3 amino acids: CASSLAGSNQPQHF. CDR3 bases: TGTGCCAGCAGCTTGGCCGGGAGCAATCAGCCCCAGCATTTT.